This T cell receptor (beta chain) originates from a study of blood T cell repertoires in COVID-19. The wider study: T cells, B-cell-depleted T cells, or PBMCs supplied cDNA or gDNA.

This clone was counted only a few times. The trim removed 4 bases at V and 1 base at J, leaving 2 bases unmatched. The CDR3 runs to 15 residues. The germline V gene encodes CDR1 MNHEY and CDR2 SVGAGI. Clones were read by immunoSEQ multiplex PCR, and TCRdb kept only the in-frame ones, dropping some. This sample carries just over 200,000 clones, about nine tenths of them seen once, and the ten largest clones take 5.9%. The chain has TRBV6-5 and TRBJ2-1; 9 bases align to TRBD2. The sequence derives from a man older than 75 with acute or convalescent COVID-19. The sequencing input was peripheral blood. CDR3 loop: CASSSSGASYNEQFF. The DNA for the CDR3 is TGTGCCAGCAGTTCTAGCGGGGCTTCCTACAATGAGCAGTTCTTC.